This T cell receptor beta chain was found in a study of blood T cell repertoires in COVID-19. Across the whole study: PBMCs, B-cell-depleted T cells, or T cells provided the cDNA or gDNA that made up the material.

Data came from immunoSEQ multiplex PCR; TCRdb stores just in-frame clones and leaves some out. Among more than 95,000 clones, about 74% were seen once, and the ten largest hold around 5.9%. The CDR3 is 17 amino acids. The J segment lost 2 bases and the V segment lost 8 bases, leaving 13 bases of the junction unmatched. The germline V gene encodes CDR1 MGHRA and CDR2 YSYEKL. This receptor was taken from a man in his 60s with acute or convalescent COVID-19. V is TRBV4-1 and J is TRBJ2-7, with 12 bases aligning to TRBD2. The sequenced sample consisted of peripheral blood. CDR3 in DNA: TGCGCCAGCCCCCAGCCCCTTCGGACTAGCGGGACCTACGAGCAGTACTTC. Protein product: CASPQPLRTSGTYEQYF.